This TCR beta chain comes out of a study of T cell responses to AZD1222 COVID-19 vaccine. The study, taken as a whole, reports: The study found vaccine-associated CD4 TCRs spanning spike, dominant at 160-218 and 743-854. Females made up more of the donors, who were largely white British, and clonal diversity may have come out too low.

As regards this clone: Antigen specificity is unknown.

The CDR3 contains 15 residues. Per germline, CDR1 SGHRS and CDR2 YFSETQ. The V end lost 0 bases, the J end lost 8 bases, and 15 bases lay between the germline ends. Only in-frame clones appear in the TCRdb table, and some are missing; sequencing was by immunoSEQ multiplex PCR. The repertoire holds about 180,000 clones, with around 88% as singletons. The chain carries TRBV5-1 and TRBJ2-1; either TRBD1 or TRBD2 may fit D (6 bases each). The TCR sequence derives from an adult who received the AZD1222 COVID-19 vaccine. The specimen was peripheral blood, collected 28 days after the second AZD1222 dose. Here the CDR3 reads CASSLVGGRVDEQFF. The CDR3 region has the DNA TGCGCCAGCAGCTTGGTGGGGGGCAGGGTGGATGAGCAGTTCTTC.